A single sample is the source of the 9 T cell receptor beta chains below, sequenced in a study of cytomegalovirus exposure and HLA in healthy donors. The PCR used 60 Vbeta and 13 Jbeta primers. Using immunoSEQ multiplex PCR, the repertoire was profiled, and TCRdb retains in-frame clones only, with some absent. The sample consists of 150,000 to 200,000 clones, around 87% of them appearing once. The specimen sequenced was PBMCs. The receptors were sampled from a boy younger than 10 in good health and CMV-seronegative.

This chain connects TRBV27 to TRBJ2-7, with 11 bases aligning to TRBD1. From germline, CDR1 is MNHEY and CDR2 SMNVEV (reference sequence). The CDR3 extends over 14 amino acids. V lost 9 bases, J lost 3 bases, and 7 bases stayed unmatched. Here the CDR3 reads CARASGTGGYEQYF. The CDR3, as DNA: TGTGCCAGGGCGTCCGGGACAGGGGGCTACGAGCAGTACTTC.

V gene TRBV6-1 combines with J gene TRBJ1-5; D is unresolved. The germline V gene has CDR1 MNHNS and CDR2 SASEGT. The V end was cut by 3 bases, the J end by 7 bases, with 10 bases between. The CDR3 is 13 amino acids. CDR3 residues: CASSEGPEQPQHF. Here the CDR3 DNA reads TGTGCCAGCAGTGAGGGCCCCGAACAGCCCCAGCATTTT.

This clone was recorded only once. The chain is built from TRBV10-3 and TRBJ2-2; D is uncertain. V was trimmed by 6 bases and J by 1 base, leaving 12 bases between them. The length of the CDR3 is 15 residues. Germline assignment: CDR1 ENHRY and CDR2 SYGVKD. This CDR3 reads CAISSAAVNTGELFF. The CDR3 region has the DNA TGTGCCATCAGCTCCGCCGCGGTGAACACCGGGGAGCTGTTTTTT.

This clone appeared a few times. The chain is built from TRBV6-1 and TRBJ2-3; no firm D call. Germline values: CDR1 MNHNS, CDR2 SASEGT. Trimming removed 1 base from V and 3 bases from J, with 8 bases in between. This CDR3 spans 14 amino acids. In nucleotides, the CDR3 is TGTGCCAGCAGTGAAGGAGGCGCGACAGATACGCAGTATTTT. This codes for CASSEGGATDTQYF.

The chain links TRBV10-1 to TRBJ2-4; D is perhaps TRBD2 (5 bases). This CDR3 contains 14 residues. Germline-derived CDR1 and CDR2 are WNHNN and SYGVQD (reference sequence). With 3 bases removed from V and 8 bases from J, the gap between germline ends came to 14 bases. CDR3 coding DNA: TGCGCCAGCAGTGAAATGCCGGGAAGGGACATTCAGTACTTC. Translated: CASSEMPGRDIQYF.

J is TRBJ2-7 and V is TRBV7-8; D possibly corresponds to TRBD2 (7 bases). This CDR3 comprises 13 residues. CDR1 is SGHVS, CDR2 FQNEAQ, per germline. The ends were cut back, 5 bases at V and 1 base at J, with 9 bases in the middle. The CDR3 DNA is TGTGCCAGCAGCGGGGGGGCTTCCTACGAGCAGTACTTC. This encodes CASSGGASYEQYF. The variable domain in full, completed from reference TRBV7-8 and TRBJ2-7, reads GAGVSQSPRYKVAKRGQDVALRCDPISGHVSLFWYQQALGQGPEFLTYFQNEAQLDKSGLPSDRFFAERPEGSVSTLKIQRTQQEDSAVYLCASSGGASYEQYFGPGTRLTVT.

The V gene is TRBV25-1, the J gene TRBJ1-1; D gene unclear. Germline V gene data show CDR1 as MGHDK and CDR2 as SYGVNS. The CDR3 extends over 12 amino acids. Trimming left V 6 bases short and J 1 base short, with 6 bases between. In nucleotides, the CDR3 is TGTGCCAGCAGGCGTGGGAACACTGAAGCTTTCTTT. It specifies CASRRGNTEAFF.

This chain connects TRBV6-1 to TRBJ2-1, with 8 nucleotides matching TRBD2. The CDR3 is 18 amino acids. The germline V gene has CDR1 MNHNS and CDR2 SASEGT. Trimming at V came to 4 bases and at J to 0 bases, leaving 11 bases not matched to a gene. This CDR3 is CASSAALGGGSSYNEQFF. The CDR3 DNA reads TGTGCCAGCAGTGCAGCCCTGGGCGGGGGGAGCTCCTACAATGAGCAGTTCTTC.

This rearrangement joins TRBV7-8 to TRBJ2-5; weak D call: TRBD2 (5 bases). The CDR3 length is 15 residues. The germline V and J ends were trimmed by 1 base and 1 base, with 10 bases remaining between them. Germline CDR1 reads SGHVS; CDR2 reads FQNEAQ. CDR3 protein: CASSLVILVQETQYF. The CDR3 DNA is TGTGCCAGCAGCTTAGTTATACTAGTCCAAGAGACCCAGTACTTC.